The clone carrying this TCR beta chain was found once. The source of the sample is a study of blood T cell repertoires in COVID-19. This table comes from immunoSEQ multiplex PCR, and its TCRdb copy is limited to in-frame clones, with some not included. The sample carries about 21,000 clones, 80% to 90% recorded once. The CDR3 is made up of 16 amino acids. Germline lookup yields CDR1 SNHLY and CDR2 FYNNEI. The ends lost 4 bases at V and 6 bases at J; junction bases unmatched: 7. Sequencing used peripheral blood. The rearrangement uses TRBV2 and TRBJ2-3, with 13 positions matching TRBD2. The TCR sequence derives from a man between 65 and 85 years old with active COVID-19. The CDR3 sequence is CASSVRLAGGGDTQYF. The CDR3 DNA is TGTGCCAGCAGTGTACGACTAGCGGGAGGCGGGGATACGCAGTATTTT.